These 5 T cell receptor beta chains originate from one sample sequenced in a study of cytomegalovirus exposure and HLA in healthy donors. PCR employed 60 Vbeta and 13 Jbeta primers. Generated by immunoSEQ multiplex PCR, the TCRdb table keeps only in-frame clones and is missing some. Of about 130,000 clones in the sample, around 80% are singletons; the top ten hold about 2.2%. Sequencing was done on a sample of PBMCs. These receptors originate from a man aged 25 to 40 in good health and CMV-seronegative.

V gene TRBV6-5 combines with J gene TRBJ2-7; TRBD2 agrees at 9 bases. J was trimmed by 4 bases and V by 3 bases; bases with no gene match: 4. The CDR3 length is 14 residues. CDR1 is MNHEY and CDR2 is SVGAGI in the germline V gene. The CDR3 spells CASSYRGRVYEQYF. Here the CDR3 DNA reads TGTGCCAGCAGTTATCGCGGGAGGGTTTACGAGCAGTACTTC.

With regard to this clone: Relative to the germline gene, one junction end is altered; a read error may explain this. The J gene is TRBJ2-7, the V gene TRBV19, with D perhaps TRBD2 (6 bases). The CDR3 totals 14 residues. Germline V gene lookup returns CDR1 LNHDA and CDR2 SQIVND (reference sequence). Here the CDR3 DNA reads TGTGCCAGTAGCTCGCCGGGACTCCGCTACGGGCAGTACTTC. It translates to CASSSPGLRYGQYF.

This clone was detected once. The V gene is TRBV30, the J gene TRBJ2-1, with 8 bases matching TRBD2. After removal of 1 base from V and 8 bases from J, the junction contained 7 bases not matched to a gene. Germline loops: CDR1 GTSNPN, CDR2 SVGIG (reference sequence). There are 14 residues in the CDR3. The CDR3 DNA reads TGTGCCTGGAGTGCCGGGACTAGAGAGCATGAGCAGTTCTTC. Amino acid sequence: CAWSAGTREHEQFF.

In this sample, this clone turned up a few times. V gene TRBV5-6 combines with J gene TRBJ2-1; no definite D call. The V end lost 0 bases, the J end lost 1 base, and 8 bases lay between the germline ends. CDR1 is SGHDT and CDR2 is YYEEEE in the germline V gene. This CDR3 is built from 15 residues. CDR3 loop: CASSLAPGSYNEQFF. As DNA, the CDR3 is TGTGCCAGCAGCTTGGCTCCCGGTTCCTACAATGAGCAGTTCTTC.

The chain has TRBV10-3 and TRBJ1-2, with D perhaps matching TRBD1 (6 bases). Per germline, CDR1 ENHRY and CDR2 SYGVKD. The CDR3 has 13 amino acids. Trimming pared 3 bases from V and 5 bases from J, leaving 10 bases between. The CDR3 region has the DNA TGTGCCATCAGTGACCAGGACAGTTATGGCTACACCTTC. Translating it yields CAISDQDSYGYTF.